Listed below are T cell receptor beta chains from one sample, sequenced in a study of Ad26.COV2.S vaccination and SARS-CoV-2 variants. The repertoire was sequenced with immunoSEQ multiplex PCR; TCRdb's copy has only in-frame clones and lacks some. The data show around 94,000 clones, roughly 75% seen once. The sample in question was peripheral blood, obtained after recovery from COVID-19. All receptors come from a human donor who had recovered from COVID-19. Both conserved end residues are trimmed from each CDR3. Clone size appears in some rows only: once, few, many, or a class for an expanded clone.

>TRBV4-2|many|TRBJ2-3
ASSPNEGADTQY
>TRBV30|-|TRBJ1-3
AWSVRLDGGNTIY
>TRBV6-5|-|TRBJ2-5
ASSLETFQETQY
>TRBV19|-|TRBJ1-1
ASSIVSGPNTEAF
>TRBV14|-|TRBJ1-2
ASSLTGEGGYT
>TRBV3-1/TRBV3-2|-|TRBJ2-3
ASSPPLRGARTDTQY
>TRBV7-9|-|TRBJ1-1
ASLGGSYNTEAF
>TRBV28|-|TRBJ1-2
ASRLSQEGYT
>TRBV6-6|-|TRBJ1-3
ASSYAEGGARNTIY
>TRBV19|-|TRBJ1-5
ASMAGRGTYQPQH
>TRBV7-9|-|TRBJ1-1
ASSVTTNTEAF
>TRBV10-3|-|TRBJ1-5
ATTDRGVNQPQH
>TRBV11-2|-|TRBJ1-1
ASSLDSLPGAF
>TRBV7-6|once|TRBJ2-1
ASSTLNEQF
>TRBV6-5|-|TRBJ2-5
ASSYWRLAGGVTQY
>TRBV30|-|TRBJ2-2
AWSGGRHTGELF
>TRBV24-1|-|TRBJ1-2
ATSDNLNYGYT
>TRBV10-3|-|TRBJ1-1
ATGLSQGYTEAF
>TRBV6-5|-|TRBJ1-5
ASRTGVLQPQH
>TRBV11-2|few|TRBJ2-1
ASSQLGRNYNEQF
>TRBV2|-|TRBJ1-1
ASTPQGQGTEAF
>TRBV6-5|-|TRBJ2-7
ASSLTASSYEQY
>TRBV7-9|few|TRBJ1-2
ASSLRRDSTGPLFYGYT
>TRBV28|-|TRBJ2-3
ASSSAPGQGGEDTQY
>TRBV6-6|many|TRBJ2-2
ASSRHLTNTGELF
>TRBV7-2|few|TRBJ1-2
ASSLDEGLGYGYT
>TRBV18|once|TRBJ1-5
ASSPGHNQPQH
>TRBV28|-|TRBJ1-2
ASSFGAGPNYGYT
>TRBV2|-|TRBJ2-5
ASSYAGAQY
>TRBV13|-|TRBJ1-3
ASSSKTRSGNTIY
>TRBV7-3|-|TRBJ2-7
ASSSDGGHEQY
>TRBV25-1|-|TRBJ2-7
ASSAGTGLYEQY
>TRBV10-3|-|TRBJ2-3
AISDLDRQGTDTQY
>TRBV19|-|TRBJ2-2
ASSISQVDTGELF
>TRBV5-1|few|TRBJ2-2
ASSLAYGFGGELF
>TRBV29-1|-|TRBJ1-2
SVDSDYGYT
>TRBV4-3|-|TRBJ2-1
ASSQESWGGEQF
>TRBV5-1|few|TRBJ2-3
ASSLSRGYGNTDTQY
>TRBV5-1|-|TRBJ2-2
ASSSTGAGTGELF
>TRBV6-5|-|TRBJ1-6
ASSYGTGVNSPLH
>TRBV5-1|-|TRBJ2-1
ASCLAGDYNEQF
>TRBV4-1|-|TRBJ1-4
ASSQDWGLREKLF
>TRBV4-1|-|TRBJ1-2
ASSQDAANYGYT
>TRBV19|-|TRBJ1-5
ASSIIGTGGHQPQH
>TRBV5-4|-|TRBJ2-2
ASSLKPGLAGVGELF
>TRBV6-5|-|TRBJ2-2
ASSGTSGDTGELF
>TRBV18|-|TRBJ1-6
ASSRAQPRDSPLH
>TRBV27|-|TRBJ2-3
ASSSWDRPSGDTQY
>TRBV4-1|-|TRBJ1-5
ASSQVTLKGLPWGNQPQH
>TRBV3-1/TRBV3-2|-|TRBJ1-1
ASLDGGADTEAF